The rows below give T cell receptor beta chains drawn from one sample of a study of blood T cell repertoires in COVID-19. This table comes from immunoSEQ multiplex PCR, and its TCRdb copy is limited to in-frame clones, with some not included. The sample consists of roughly 200,000 clones, about 84% of them appearing once. The sequenced material came from peripheral blood. The origin of the receptors is a person between 65 and 79 years old with COVID-19, enrolled during active disease. Each CDR3 is given with its conserved first and last residue. A D gene is named only where the DNA matches it firmly. Size is omitted from some rows. Given values are once, few, many or a class for expanded clones.

D: .
V: TRBV28
J: TRBJ2-3
size: .
CDR3: CASGRGGTDTQYF
DNA: TGTGCCAGCGGGAGGGGGGGCACAGATACGCAGTATTTT

D: .
V: TRBV6-5
J: TRBJ2-3
size: .
CDR3: CASTARTGSADTQYF
DNA: TGTGCCAGCACAGCCCGTACAGGGTCTGCAGATACGCAGTATTTT

D: .
V: TRBV25-1
J: TRBJ1-2
size: .
CDR3: CASSNITGYGYTF
DNA: TGTGCCAGCAGTAACATAACAGGCTATGGCTACACCTTC

D: TRBD1
V: TRBV28
J: TRBJ1-3
size: .
CDR3: CASSLGGPRQGGLGNTIYF
DNA: TGTGCCAGCAGTTTAGGGGGACCCAGACAGGGAGGCCTTGGAAACACCATATATTTT

D: .
V: TRBV5-1
J: TRBJ2-7
size: once
CDR3: CASSLDGTQAYEQYF
DNA: TGCGCCAGCAGCTTGGACGGGACACAAGCCTACGAGCAGTACTTC

D: .
V: TRBV10-2
J: TRBJ1-5
size: .
CDR3: CASSERRDSRNQPQHF
DNA: TGCGCCAGCAGTGAGCGGAGGGACTCCCGCAATCAGCCCCAGCATTTT

D: TRBD2
V: TRBV7-2
J: TRBJ2-7
size: .
CDR3: CASSLGAGGSYEQYF
DNA: TGTGCCAGCAGCTTGGGAGCGGGGGGGTCCTACGAGCAGTACTTC

D: .
V: TRBV30
J: TRBJ1-1
size: .
CDR3: CAWSVSFEAFF
DNA: TGTGCCTGGAGTGTAAGCTTTGAAGCTTTCTTT

D: .
V: TRBV7-2
J: TRBJ1-3
size: .
CDR3: CASSLVVANTIYF
DNA: TGTGCCAGCAGCTTAGTTGTGGCAAACACCATATATTTT

D: .
V: TRBV9
J: TRBJ2-1
size: .
CDR3: CASSVALPGEQFF
DNA: TGTGCCAGCAGCGTGGCTCTCCCGGGGGAGCAGTTCTTC

D: .
V: TRBV7-3
J: TRBJ2-2
size: .
CDR3: CASSRTGNTGELFF
DNA: TGTGCCAGCAGCCGGACTGGGAACACCGGGGAGCTGTTTTTT

D: TRBD1
V: TRBV11-2
J: TRBJ2-7
size: .
CDR3: CASSLTGGWGEQYF
DNA: TGTGCCAGCAGCTTAACAGGGGGCTGGGGCGAGCAGTACTTC

D: .
V: TRBV10-3
J: TRBJ1-5
size: .
CDR3: CAISESRGGTPQHF
DNA: TGTGCCATCAGTGAGTCGCGGGGGGGAACGCCCCAGCATTTT

D: .
V: TRBV10-3
J: TRBJ1-2
size: .
CDR3: CAISEERANYGYTF
DNA: TGTGCCATCAGTGAAGAGAGAGCTAACTATGGCTACACCTTC

D: .
V: TRBV4-3
J: TRBJ1-1
size: .
CDR3: CASSQDWAGTEAFF
DNA: TGCGCCAGCAGCCAAGACTGGGCGGGGACTGAAGCTTTCTTT

D: TRBD1
V: TRBV5-6
J: TRBJ2-7
size: once
CDR3: CASSSRDRILTYEQYF
DNA: TGTGCCAGCAGCTCCCGGGACAGAATACTGACCTACGAGCAGTACTTC

D: TRBD2
V: TRBV6-4
J: TRBJ2-7
size: .
CDR3: CASRKTSGSYEQYF
DNA: TGTGCCAGCAGAAAGACTAGCGGGAGCTACGAGCAGTACTTC

D: .
V: TRBV9
J: TRBJ1-2
size: .
CDR3: CASSVAGASGDYGYTF
DNA: TGTGCCAGCAGCGTAGCTGGAGCCAGCGGCGACTATGGCTACACCTTC

D: TRBD2
V: TRBV6-5
J: TRBJ2-2
size: few
CDR3: CASRQLAGNTGELFF
DNA: TGTGCCAGCAGACAGCTAGCGGGTAACACCGGGGAGCTGTTTTTT

D: TRBD1
V: TRBV2
J: TRBJ1-5
size: .
CDR3: CAEGTGTQPQHF
DNA: TGTGCAGAGGGGACAGGGACTCAGCCCCAGCATTTT

D: TRBD2
V: TRBV7-2
J: TRBJ2-3
size: .
CDR3: CASSLDGTSGTDTQYF
DNA: TGTGCCAGCAGCTTAGACGGGACTAGCGGCACAGATACGCAGTATTTT

D: TRBD1
V: TRBV7-2
J: TRBJ2-2
size: .
CDR3: CASSLQGAAGELFF
DNA: TGTGCCAGCAGCCTACAGGGGGCGGCCGGGGAGCTGTTTTTT

D: .
V: TRBV7-8
J: TRBJ2-5
size: .
CDR3: CASSLKRAGSETQYF
DNA: TGTGCCAGCAGCTTAAAGCGGGCGGGCTCAGAGACCCAGTACTTC

D: .
V: TRBV15
J: TRBJ2-2
size: .
CDR3: CATSKDRNTGELFF
DNA: TGTGCCACCAGCAAGGACAGGAACACCGGGGAGCTGTTTTTT

D: TRBD2
V: TRBV5-1
J: TRBJ2-2
size: .
CDR3: CASGVTSGGANTGELFF
DNA: TGCGCCAGCGGCGTGACTAGCGGGGGCGCGAACACCGGGGAGCTGTTTTTT

D: TRBD1
V: TRBV19
J: TRBJ2-1
size: .
CDR3: CASSLDRGPPNEQFF
DNA: TGTGCCAGTAGTCTAGACAGGGGGCCCCCGAATGAGCAGTTCTTC

D: .
V: TRBV18
J: TRBJ2-6
size: .
CDR3: CASSPGLGQLSGANVLTF
DNA: TGTGCCAGCTCACCAGGCCTGGGACAACTCTCTGGGGCCAACGTCCTGACTTTC

D: .
V: TRBV5-1
J: TRBJ2-2
size: .
CDR3: CASSLVSGDTGELFF
DNA: TGCGCCAGCAGCTTGGTATCAGGGGACACCGGGGAGCTGTTTTTT

D: .
V: TRBV7-9
J: TRBJ1-2
size: .
CDR3: CASSLVQGGYGHTF
DNA: TGTGCCAGCAGCTTAGTGCAGGGTGGATATGGCCACACCTTC

D: .
V: TRBV30
J: TRBJ2-5
size: .
CDR3: CAWQVRETQYF
DNA: TGTGCCTGGCAGGTTCGGGAGACCCAGTACTTC

D: TRBD2
V: TRBV7-2
J: TRBJ2-1
size: .
CDR3: CASSLLAGDYNEQFF
DNA: TGTGCCAGCAGCTTACTAGCGGGGGACTACAATGAGCAGTTCTTC

D: TRBD1
V: TRBV7-3
J: TRBJ1-1
size: few
CDR3: CASSFTGGEAFF
DNA: TGTGCCAGCAGCTTCACAGGGGGTGAAGCTTTCTTT

D: .
V: TRBV18
J: TRBJ1-1
size: .
CDR3: CASSPRGGGEAFF
DNA: TGTGCCAGCTCACCCCGAGGTGGGGGGGAAGCTTTCTTT

D: .
V: TRBV7-9
J: TRBJ1-2
size: few
CDR3: CASSLEAGGYTF
DNA: TGTGCCAGCAGCTTGGAGGCGGGGGGCTACACCTTC

D: .
V: TRBV29-1
J: TRBJ1-1
size: .
CDR3: CSVAIGGNTEAFF
DNA: TGCAGCGTTGCCATAGGGGGTAACACTGAAGCTTTCTTT

D: .
V: TRBV19
J: TRBJ2-2
size: .
CDR3: CASIGVGAGELFF
DNA: TGTGCCAGTATCGGGGTGGGTGCCGGGGAGCTGTTTTTT

D: TRBD1
V: TRBV5-1
J: TRBJ1-2
size: .
CDR3: CASSLARQGNNYGYTF
DNA: TGCGCCAGCAGCTTGGCCCGACAGGGCAATAACTATGGCTACACCTTC

D: TRBD2
V: TRBV6-2/TRBV6-3
J: TRBJ2-7
size: .
CDR3: CASSTGGRRAEQYF
DNA: TGTGCCAGCAGTACAGGCGGGAGGCGGGCCGAGCAGTACTTC

D: .
V: TRBV5-4
J: TRBJ1-4
size: .
CDR3: CASSLEGRGEKLFF
DNA: TGTGCCAGCAGCTTGGAGGGAAGAGGGGAAAAACTGTTTTTT

D: TRBD2
V: TRBV4-1
J: TRBJ2-3
size: .
CDR3: CASSPGLAGGPDTQYF
DNA: TGCGCCAGCAGCCCGGGACTAGCGGGAGGGCCAGATACGCAGTATTTT

D: .
V: TRBV27
J: TRBJ2-1
size: .
CDR3: CASSNRASSYNEQFF
DNA: TGTGCCAGCAGTAACAGGGCTAGCTCCTACAATGAGCAGTTCTTC